Below, 28 T cell receptor beta chains from the same sample are listed, as sequenced in a study of lymphopenia after photon versus proton radiotherapy. Data came from immunoSEQ multiplex PCR; TCRdb stores just in-frame clones and leaves some out. In the table there are 37,000 or so clones, about 84% of which are singletons. The input for sequencing was peripheral blood, taken from a patient treated with photon-based radiotherapy. The source is a man between 50 and 59 years old with gastric cancer.

The chain joins TRBV7-9 to TRBJ2-7, with 7 nucleotides matching TRBD2. Germline V gene sequence: CDR1 SEHNR, CDR2 FQNEAQ (reference sequence). V shed 3 bases, J shed 6 bases, and the junction held 8 bases outside the gene matches. The CDR3 sequence is 14 residues long. CDR3 in DNA: TGTGCCAGCAGCTTGGGCGGGAGCGGTGGCGAGCAGTACTTC. This translates into CASSLGGSGGEQYF.

The chain carries TRBV7-9 and TRBJ2-5; no firm D call. Germline lookup yields CDR1 SEHNR and CDR2 FQNEAQ (reference sequence). The length of the CDR3 is 14 residues. Trimming took off 3 bases at V and 0 bases at J, with 8 bases between the two ends. The DNA of the CDR3 is TGTGCCAGCAGCTTTTCCAGCGACCAAGAGACCCAGTACTTC. This gives the protein CASSFSSDQETQYF.

The chain combines TRBV29-1 with TRBJ2-7; possibly TRBD2 for D (5 bases). The CDR3 covers 12 residues. With 4 bases removed from V and 2 bases from J, the gap between germline ends came to 9 bases. Germline CDR1 reads SQVTM; CDR2 reads ANQGSEA. The CDR3: CSVADSTYEQYF. The CDR3 DNA reads TGCAGCGTTGCGGACTCGACCTACGAGCAGTACTTC.

This chain joins TRBV5-1 and TRBJ2-1; D call uncertain. The V end lost 0 bases, the J end lost 4 bases, and 11 bases lay between the germline ends. Germline V gene lookup returns CDR1 SGHRS and CDR2 YFSETQ. The CDR3 runs to 15 residues. In DNA form, the CDR3 reads TGCGCCAGCAGCTTGGCCCGGAACGGATACAATGAGCAGTTCTTC. Encoded protein: CASSLARNGYNEQFF.

This clone was seen a few times. V usage is TRBV5-1 and J usage is TRBJ2-3, with TRBD2 matching 9 bases. Germline V gives CDR1 SGHRS, CDR2 YFSETQ. V was clipped by 0 bases and J by 5 bases; unmatched bases: 7. CDR3 size: 16 residues. The CDR3 coding sequence is TGCGCCAGCAGCTTGGTCCCTAGCGGGGTGGTAGATACGCAGTATTTT. Its translation is CASSLVPSGVVDTQYF.

This rearrangement joins TRBV9 to TRBJ1-1, with unresolved D. Trimming took off 0 bases at V and 8 bases at J, with 11 bases between the two ends. The CDR3 covers 13 residues. Germline lookup yields CDR1 SGDLS and CDR2 YYNGEE. CDR3 in DNA: TGTGCCAGCAGCGTAGCCCCGGACGGAGAAGCTTTCTTT. Protein product: CASSVAPDGEAFF.

The gene calls are TRBV18 and TRBJ2-1, with unresolved D. Germline CDR1 KGHSH, CDR2 LQKENI. This CDR3 is built from 15 residues. Between the trimmed V and J ends, which lost 2 bases and 0 bases, there was a span of 8 bases. The CDR3 protein is CASSPRRSSYNEQFF. The DNA for the CDR3 is TGTGCCAGCTCACCAAGACGGAGCTCCTACAATGAGCAGTTCTTC.

Notes on this clone: An end of the junction differs from the germline gene, which may be a read error. The chain is built from TRBV6-5 and TRBJ2-1, with D possibly matching TRBD2 (6 bases). This CDR3 has 14 residues. Germline CDR1 is MNHEY and CDR2 is SVGAGI. CDR3 amino acids: CASNGLASSNEQFF. The CDR3 bases are TGTGCCAGCAACGGGCTAGCGTCCTCCAATGAGCAGTTCTTC.

The V and J genes are TRBV7-9 and TRBJ2-7; a weak D match, TRBD2 (5 bases). CDR1 and CDR2 (germline): SEHNR, FQNEAQ (reference sequence). V lost 3 bases, J lost 3 bases, and 12 bases lay in between. This CDR3 is built from 14 residues. DNA of the CDR3: TGTGCCAGCAGCTTCGGGGTTCTTCTCTACGAGCAGTACTTC. Encoded protein: CASSFGVLLYEQYF.

V is TRBV6-4 and J is TRBJ2-7; a weak D match, TRBD1 (6 bases). Germline V lookup: CDR1 MRHNA, CDR2 SNTAGT. Trimming left V 4 bases short and J 2 bases short, with 6 bases between. The CDR3 contains 12 residues. CDR3 coding DNA: TGTGCCAGCAGTGGACAGGCCTACGAGCAGTACTTC. Translation gives CASSGQAYEQYF.

The chain's CDR3 is CASSSRGRGSDEQYF. The CDR3 DNA reads TGTGCCAGCAGCTCCAGGGGCAGGGGTTCTGACGAGCAGTACTTC. V gene TRBV7-9 combines with J gene TRBJ2-5; TRBD1 might be the D (6 bases). The J call may be faulty, since TRBJ2-7 better matches the DNA end. The CDR3 is 15 residues long. Germline V lookup: CDR1 SEHNR, CDR2 FQNEAQ (reference sequence).

This rearrangement joins TRBV7-2 to TRBJ2-7; 10 bases match TRBD1. CDR1 and CDR2 from the germline V gene are SGHTA and FQGNSA. With 4 bases clipped from V and 4 bases from J, the junction kept 4 bases outside the gene matches. The CDR3 consists of 14 residues. The CDR3 region has the DNA TGTGCCAGCAGCTCCGGGACAGGGGTTTACGAGCAGTACTTC. The encoded protein is CASSSGTGVYEQYF.

The chain recombines TRBV7-2 with TRBJ2-1; D not resolved. The ends were cut back, 1 base at V and 4 bases at J, with 5 bases in the middle. The germline V gene encodes CDR1 SGHTA and CDR2 FQGNSA. The CDR3 length is 13 residues. CDR3 DNA: TGTGCCAGCAGCTTAGTCGTTTACAATGAGCAGTTCTTC. Its protein is CASSLVVYNEQFF.

The genes are TRBV25-1 and TRBJ2-3; D is ambiguous. The CDR3 sequence is 13 residues long. Trimming pared 10 bases from V and 2 bases from J, leaving 13 bases between. Per the germline V gene, CDR1 is MGHDK and CDR2 is SYGVNS. CDR3 sequence (DNA): TGTGCCACCGACCCACCTTTCACAGATACGCAGTATTTT. Amino acid sequence: CATDPPFTDTQYF.

The rearrangement joins TRBV11-1 to TRBJ2-1; possibly TRBD1 or TRBD2 for D (5 bases each). The V end was cut by 4 bases, the J end by 3 bases, with 16 bases between. The CDR3 spans 16 residues. Germline V lookup: CDR1 SGHAT, CDR2 FQDESV (reference sequence). CDR3 sequence (DNA): TGTGCCAGCAGCTCCCGTTTGAGGGGTGACTACAATGAGCAGTTCTTC. Protein: CASSSRLRGDYNEQFF.

The gene calls are TRBV4-1 and TRBJ2-7; 10 bases line up with TRBD2. The CDR3 contains 15 residues. V gave up 0 bases and J gave up 7 bases; unmatched junction bases: 6. CDR1 and CDR2 (germline): MGHRA, YSYEKL. The CDR3 region is CASSQDEGSGREQYF. In DNA form, the CDR3 reads TGCGCCAGCAGCCAAGATGAGGGTAGCGGGAGGGAGCAGTACTTC.

This clone has just a few counts. The rearrangement uses TRBV29-1 and TRBJ2-2, with a weak D call TRBD2 (7 bases). There are 12 residues in the CDR3. The V end lost 7 bases, the J end lost 6 bases, and 12 bases lay between the germline ends. The germline V gene encodes CDR1 SQVTM and CDR2 ANQGSEA. The CDR3 DNA reads as TGCAGCGGCAAAGGGGGGGCCGGGGAGCTGTTTTTT. Protein product: CSGKGGAGELFF.

The chain links TRBV2 to TRBJ1-1; D is unclear. The ends were cut back, 9 bases at V and 1 base at J, with 12 bases in the middle. Germline V CDR1 and CDR2: SNHLY, FYNNEI. This CDR3 has 13 amino acids. The CDR3 protein is CASYATENTEAFF. The CDR3 coding sequence is TGTGCCAGTTACGCGACCGAGAACACTGAAGCTTTCTTT.

V usage is TRBV7-2 and J usage is TRBJ2-3; TRBD2 matches 13 bases. The V gene end was trimmed by 1 base and the J gene end by 5 bases; junction bases not matched to a gene: 6. Looked up from germline, CDR1 is SGHTA and CDR2 is FQGNSA. The CDR3 loop spans 17 amino acids. The chain's CDR3 is CASSLETLAGGVDTQYF. The CDR3, as DNA: TGTGCCAGCAGCTTAGAGACACTAGCGGGAGGGGTAGATACGCAGTATTTT. Looking up the rest from reference TRBV7-2 and TRBJ2-3 gives the full variable domain: GAGVSQSPSNKVTEKGKDVELRCDPISGHTALYWYRQSLGQGLEFLIYFQGNSAPDKSGLPSDRFSAERTGGSVSTLTIQRTQQEDSAVYLCASSLETLAGGVDTQYFGPGTRLTVL.

The chain carries TRBV4-2 and TRBJ2-7; 7 bases agree with TRBD2. After removal of 3 bases from V and 2 bases from J, the junction contained 10 bases not matched to a gene. The germline gives CDR1 LGHNA, CDR2 YNFKEQ. The CDR3 length is 16 residues. The CDR3 spells CASSQKLAQTTYEQYF. The DNA of the CDR3 is TGTGCCAGCAGCCAGAAACTAGCGCAAACAACCTACGAGCAGTACTTC.

The chain uses TRBV7-9 and TRBJ2-1; D is ambiguous. V was cut by 5 bases and J by 8 bases, with 10 bases left in between. The CDR3 totals 12 residues. Germline CDR1 and CDR2: SEHNR and FQNEAQ (reference sequence). The CDR3 sequence is CASSGRTDEQFF. The DNA for the CDR3 is TGTGCCAGCAGCGGCCGGACGGATGAGCAGTTCTTC.

The chain joins TRBV27 to TRBJ2-1; 9 nucleotides match TRBD1. There are 15 residues in the CDR3. Germline values: CDR1 MNHEY, CDR2 SMNVEV (reference sequence). V lost 5 bases and J lost 2; bases outside the gene matches: 4. The CDR3 sequence: CASSPRQGAYNEQFF. The CDR3 nucleotides read TGTGCCAGCAGTCCCCGACAGGGGGCCTACAATGAGCAGTTCTTC.

The rearrangement links TRBV10-3 to TRBJ2-1; TRBD2 matches at 11 bases. Germline CDR1 and CDR2: ENHRY and SYGVKD. V shed 2 bases, J shed 5 bases, and the junction held 11 bases outside the gene matches. The CDR3 totals 18 residues. The CDR3 nucleotides are TGTGCCATCAGTGAGCAGGGGAAGGGACTAGCGGAGGACAATGAGCAGTTCTTC. It is translated as CAISEQGKGLAEDNEQFF.

V is TRBV5-1 and J is TRBJ1-6, with 7 bases aligning to TRBD1. The germline gives CDR1 SGHRS, CDR2 YFSETQ. Unmatched junction bases numbered 6, after V lost 6 bases and J lost 6 bases. The CDR3 is 14 amino acids. The CDR3 sequence is CASTPTGPNSPLHF. The CDR3 DNA reads TGCGCCAGCACCCCGACAGGGCCTAATTCACCCCTCCACTTT.

The chain recombines TRBV5-1 with TRBJ2-2; D uncertain. CDR3 length: 14 residues. Per germline, CDR1 SGHRS and CDR2 YFSETQ. Trimming stripped 4 bases from V and 0 bases from J, with 7 bases between. The chain's CDR3 is CASSQETNTGELFF. CDR3 nucleotide sequence: TGCGCCAGCAGCCAAGAGACGAACACCGGGGAGCTGTTTTTT.

This rearrangement joins TRBV2 to TRBJ1-1; tentatively, D is TRBD1 (6 bases). Germline CDR1 and CDR2: SNHLY and FYNNEI. V shed 6 bases and J shed 5 bases, with 13 bases lying between them. CDR3 size: 13 residues. In nucleotides, the CDR3 is TGTGCCAGCAGCCTCGAGGGGGGTACTGAAGCTTTCTTT. Translated, it gives CASSLEGGTEAFF.

J is TRBJ2-3 and V is TRBV5-1, with 8 bases that match TRBD2. This CDR3 is built from 15 residues. From germline, CDR1 is SGHRS and CDR2 YFSETQ. With V trimmed by 2 bases and J by 6 bases, 8 bases remained unmatched. Written as DNA, the CDR3 is TGCGCCAGCAGCTTACTAGCGGTTCCCAGTGATACGCAGTATTTT. It specifies CASSLLAVPSDTQYF.

This rearrangement joins TRBV27 to TRBJ1-1; 7 positions agree with TRBD1. Germline trimming cut 4 bases from V and 0 bases from J; bases unmatched to any gene: 5. Germline CDR1 is MNHEY and CDR2 is SMNVEV (reference sequence). The CDR3 totals 15 residues. The CDR3 DNA reads TGTGCCAGCAGTTCTTTGGGACAGTTGAACACTGAAGCTTTCTTT. This sequence encodes CASSSLGQLNTEAFF.